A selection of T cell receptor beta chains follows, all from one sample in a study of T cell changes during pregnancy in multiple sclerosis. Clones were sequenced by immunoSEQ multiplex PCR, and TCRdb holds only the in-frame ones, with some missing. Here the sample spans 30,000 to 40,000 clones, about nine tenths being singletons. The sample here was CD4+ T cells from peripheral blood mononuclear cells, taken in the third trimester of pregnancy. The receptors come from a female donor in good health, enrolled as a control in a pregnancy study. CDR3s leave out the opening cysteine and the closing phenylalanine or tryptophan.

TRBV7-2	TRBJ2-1	ASSSRGPNEQF
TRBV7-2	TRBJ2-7	ASSFGAGYEQY
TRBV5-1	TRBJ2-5	ASSGTAQETQY
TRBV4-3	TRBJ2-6	ASSRKGQGSGANVLT
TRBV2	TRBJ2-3	ASTGGSTDTQY
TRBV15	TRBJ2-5	ATSRGGTQETQY
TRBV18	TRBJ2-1	ASSPPGQGLGSANEQF
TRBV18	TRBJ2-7	ASSPERVSHTYEQY
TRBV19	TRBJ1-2	ASSIDRSFDGYT
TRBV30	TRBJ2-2	AWRSAQQTNTGELF
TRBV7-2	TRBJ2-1	ASSLGGSGWDSNEQF
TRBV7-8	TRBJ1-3	ASSLGVTGNTIY
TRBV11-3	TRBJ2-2	ASSPRGTYDDTGELF
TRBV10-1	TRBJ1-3	ASSEGGSGNTIY
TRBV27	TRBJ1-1	ASSDRVVAEAF
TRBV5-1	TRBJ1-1	ASSLGANTEAF
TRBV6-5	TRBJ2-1	ASSYSNRRGNEQF
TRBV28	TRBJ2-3	AGRDSTYTQY
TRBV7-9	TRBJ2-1	ASSWEGDQF
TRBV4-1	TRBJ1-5	ASSHDRGNQPQH
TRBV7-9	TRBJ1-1	ASSSERVSRAF
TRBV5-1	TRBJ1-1	ASSPNGGGPTEAF
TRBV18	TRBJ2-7	ASSRSGGEQY
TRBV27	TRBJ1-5	ASSPGGRGSNQPQH
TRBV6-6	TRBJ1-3	ASGTVRSGNTIY
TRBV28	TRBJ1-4	ASSLYGQGLGEKLF
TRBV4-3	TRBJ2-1	ASSQGYGSHNEQF
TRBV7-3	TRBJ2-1	ASSLSPTGTGGNEQF
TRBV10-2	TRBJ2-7	ASRGTGGYEQY
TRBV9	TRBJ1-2	ASSLRQGRYT
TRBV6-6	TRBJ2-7	ASVSPTSYEQY
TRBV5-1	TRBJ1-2	ASSLGTGTGGDGYT
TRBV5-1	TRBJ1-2	ASTGEGGVGYT
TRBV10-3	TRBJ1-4	AISERGVNEKLF
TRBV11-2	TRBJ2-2	ASSLRYTGELF
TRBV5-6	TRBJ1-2	ASSLEVQGYGYT
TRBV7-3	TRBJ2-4	ASSLYGTGSRAKNIQY
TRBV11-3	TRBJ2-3	ASSPGTGLSADTQY